These 7 T cell receptor beta chains were sequenced from one sample in a study of cytomegalovirus exposure and HLA in healthy donors. Use of 60 Vbeta and 13 Jbeta primers characterized the PCR. Repertoires were generated with immunoSEQ multiplex PCR, while TCRdb's copy carries only in-frame clones and drops some. This table has about 120,000 clones, around a tenth appearing once. The source material was PBMCs. The source of these receptors is a man aged 25-45 years in good health and CMV-seronegative.

The V gene is TRBV19, the J gene TRBJ2-7; 7 bases map to TRBD1. Germline CDR1 LNHDA, CDR2 SQIVND (reference sequence). Trimming at V came to 6 bases and at J to 5 bases, leaving 7 bases not matched to a gene. The CDR3 has 13 amino acids. The CDR3: CASSVTGLDEQYF. CDR3 in DNA: TGTGCCAGTAGCGTGACAGGGCTCGACGAGCAGTACTTC.

The chain has TRBV6-1 and TRBJ2-7; D may be TRBD1 (6 bases). Germline lookup yields CDR1 MNHNS and CDR2 SASEGT. The CDR3 covers 15 residues. V lost 0 bases and J lost 4, with 13 bases in between. CDR3 sequence: CASSEAQQGGYEQYF. DNA for the CDR3: TGTGCCAGCAGTGAAGCCCAACAGGGTGGTTACGAGCAGTACTTC.

This clone has just a few counts. The gene calls are TRBV4-1 and TRBJ2-2; 7 positions match TRBD1. Looked up from germline, CDR1 is MGHRA and CDR2 is YSYEKL. CDR3 length: 16 residues. V lost 0 bases, J lost 6 bases, and 7 bases stayed unmatched. The CDR3 DNA reads as TGCGCCAGCAGCCAAGAAGACAGGGTTTACGCCGGGGAGCTGTTTTTT. Its protein is CASSQEDRVYAGELFF.

The chain couples TRBV29-1 to TRBJ2-7; 9 bases align to TRBD2. Germline trimming cut 1 base from V and 5 bases from J; bases unmatched to any gene: 12. Per germline, CDR1 SQVTM and CDR2 ANQGSEA. This CDR3 spans 16 amino acids. For the CDR3, the DNA is TGCAGCGTTGAAGTCTTGGGGGGCGGGAGGGCCCACGAGCAGTACTTC. Translating it yields CSVEVLGGGRAHEQYF.

The V gene is TRBV6-1, the J gene TRBJ2-3; 12 bases match TRBD2. Germline assignment: CDR1 MNHNS and CDR2 SASEGT. Trimming removed 1 base from V and 2 bases from J; junction bases left unmatched: 1. The CDR3 covers 16 residues. CDR3 coding DNA: TGTGCCAGCAGTGAAGGACTAGCGGGAGCCACAGATACGCAGTATTTT. Translated, it gives CASSEGLAGATDTQYF.

This clone was seen more than once but under ten times. V is TRBV27 and J is TRBJ2-7, with a weak D call TRBD2 (5 bases). V lost 6 bases to trimming and J lost 1 base, with 10 bases between them. Germline lookup yields CDR1 MNHEY and CDR2 SMNVEV (reference sequence). The CDR3 consists of 13 residues. The CDR3 bases are TGTGCCAGCAGCGGACTGGCATCCTACGAGCAGTACTTC. Translating it yields CASSGLASYEQYF.

This clone has only a few counts. The chain combines TRBV7-9 with TRBJ1-4, with 9 positions matching TRBD1. Per the germline V gene, CDR1 is SEHNR and CDR2 is FQNEAQ (reference sequence). V lost 1 base and J lost 5; bases outside the gene matches: 5. The CDR3 spans 16 residues. CDR3 amino acids: CASSLVPGQGNEKLFF. The CDR3 region has the DNA TGTGCCAGCAGCTTAGTGCCGGGACAGGGCAATGAAAAACTGTTTTTT.